These 27 T cell receptor beta chains were sequenced from one sample in a study of technical replicates of blood from several donors. The table came from immunoSEQ multiplex PCR; TCRdb's copy has only in-frame clones and leaves some out. This table has 68,000 or so clones, roughly nine tenths appearing once. The specimen was T cells isolated from PBMCs. The origin of the receptors is a human donor in good health.

The rearrangement joins TRBV25-1 to TRBJ2-2; D may be TRBD2 (5 bases). Per the germline V gene, CDR1 is MGHDK and CDR2 is SYGVNS. Trimming left V 1 base short and J 5 bases short, with 11 bases between. The CDR3 covers 15 residues. CDR3: CASSEWEEGTGELFF. CDR3 in DNA: TGTGCCAGCAGTGAATGGGAAGAGGGTACCGGGGAGCTGTTTTTT. The full variable domain, its missing parts supplied by reference TRBV25-1 and TRBJ2-2, is EADIYQTPRYLVIGTGKKITLECSQTMGHDKMYWYQQDPGMELHLIHYSYGVNSTEKGDLSSESTVSRIRTEHFPLTLESARPSHTSQYLCASSEWEEGTGELFFGEGSRLTVL.

The chain recombines TRBV2 with TRBJ2-3; TRBD1 is a possible D gene (5 bases). Trimming took off 3 bases at V and 4 bases at J, with 8 bases between the two ends. Germline CDR1 SNHLY, CDR2 FYNNEI. The CDR3 length is 13 residues. In DNA form, the CDR3 reads TGTGCCAGCAGTGATTCAGGGCCAGATACGCAGTATTTT. Translated: CASSDSGPDTQYF.

J is TRBJ1-4 and V is TRBV29-1; no firm D call. CDR1 and CDR2 from the germline V gene are SQVTM and ANQGSEA. V lost 1 base to trimming and J lost 11 bases, with 8 bases between them. The length of the CDR3 is 11 residues. CDR3 sequence: CSVEVSRKLFF. The CDR3, as DNA: TGCAGCGTTGAAGTAAGTCGGAAACTGTTTTTT. The complete variable domain, with remaining parts taken from reference TRBV29-1 and TRBJ1-4, reads SAVISQKPSRDICQRGTSLTIQCQVDSQVTMMFWYRQQPGQSLTLIATANQGSEATYESGFVIDKFPISRPNLTFSTLTVSNMSPEDSSIYLCSVEVSRKLFFGSGTQLSVL.

The chain uses TRBV27 and TRBJ2-7, with TRBD2 matching 7 bases. V lost 5 bases, J lost 6 bases, and 10 bases stayed unmatched. Germline V gene lookup returns CDR1 MNHEY and CDR2 SMNVEV (reference sequence). This CDR3 has 14 amino acids. The CDR3 nucleotides are TGTGCCAGCAGTCTATTGGGTGGGGGGGGCGAGCAGTACTTC. Translating it yields CASSLLGGGGEQYF.

V usage is TRBV29-1 and J usage is TRBJ2-7, with 7 bases aligning to TRBD2. Germline lookup yields CDR1 SQVTM and CDR2 ANQGSEA. The CDR3 is made up of 14 amino acids. The CDR3 DNA sequence: TGCAGTACCCGCGGAGACGCGGGGGCCTACGAGCAGTACTTC. It codes for CSTRGDAGAYEQYF.

This chain joins TRBV4-3 and TRBJ2-7, with TRBD1 matching over 7 bases. This CDR3 comprises 14 residues. After removal of 4 bases from V and 5 bases from J, the junction contained 8 bases not matched to a gene. From germline, CDR1 is LGHNA and CDR2 YSLEER. As DNA, the CDR3 is TGCGCCAGCAGCCCGGACAGGCTCTGGGACGAGCAGTACTTC. Its protein product is CASSPDRLWDEQYF.

The V and J genes are TRBV4-3 and TRBJ2-7; D is ambiguous. Trimming stripped 1 base from V and 3 bases from J, with 10 bases between. The CDR3 loop spans 14 amino acids. CDR1 is LGHNA, CDR2 YSLEER, per germline. The CDR3 loop is CASSQVIAYYEQYF. The CDR3 DNA follows: TGCGCCAGCAGCCAAGTTATTGCCTACTACGAGCAGTACTTC.

This chain uses TRBV4-1 with TRBJ1-3; TRBD1 is a possible D gene (6 bases). The V gene lost 4 bases and the J gene lost 4 bases, with 20 bases spanning the gap. Germline-derived CDR1 and CDR2 are MGHRA and YSYEKL. There are 17 residues in the CDR3. The CDR3 is CASSLKFIQGTGNTIYF. CDR3 bases: TGCGCCAGCAGCCTTAAGTTCATTCAGGGGACGGGAAACACCATATATTTT.

The chain joins TRBV25-1 to TRBJ1-5; possible D gene TRBD1, 6 bases. There are 14 residues in the CDR3. Per germline, CDR1 MGHDK and CDR2 SYGVNS. V was pared by 2 bases and J by 1 base, with 6 bases between. The DNA of the CDR3 is TGTGCCAGCAGTGAAGGGGGCAGCAATCAGCCCCAGCATTTT. Translation: CASSEGGSNQPQHF.

Written as DNA, the CDR3 is TGCGCCAGCAGCCAACTCGGGACTAGCGGGGACCAAGAGACCCAGTACTTC. Translating it yields CASSQLGTSGDQETQYF. The chain has TRBV4-1 and TRBJ2-5; 13 bases are shared with TRBD2. Per the germline V gene, CDR1 is MGHRA and CDR2 is YSYEKL. Germline trimming cut 2 bases from V and 0 bases from J; bases unmatched to any gene: 3. This CDR3 has 17 residues.

The chain is built from TRBV5-5 and TRBJ1-5; weak D call: TRBD1 (5 bases). Trimming stripped 6 bases from V and 4 bases from J, with 11 bases between. The germline CDR1 and CDR2 sequences are SGHKS and YYEKEE (reference sequence). This CDR3 spans 13 amino acids. The CDR3 region is CASTAGQNQPQHF. In DNA, the CDR3 is TGTGCCAGCACCGCAGGGCAGAATCAGCCCCAGCATTTT.

This chain uses TRBV6-1 with TRBJ2-7, with 7 bases that match TRBD1. The V gene's germline CDR1 is MNHNS and CDR2 SASEGT. Germline trimming cut 6 bases from V and 2 bases from J; bases unmatched to any gene: 4. This CDR3 contains 13 residues. The CDR3 DNA follows: TGTGCCAGCAGGGGGACAGCTACCTACGAGCAGTACTTC. Translating gives CASRGTATYEQYF.

This chain links TRBV6-4 with TRBJ2-1; perhaps TRBD2 as D (5 bases). Germline V gives CDR1 MRHNA, CDR2 SNTAGT. The CDR3 contains 14 residues. V lost 7 bases to trimming and J lost 0 bases, with 10 bases between them. CDR3 sequence reads: CASKQEDSYNEQFF. The CDR3 coding sequence is TGTGCCAGCAAGCAGGAGGACTCCTACAATGAGCAGTTCTTC.

CDR3 DNA: TGTGCCAGCAGCCTGACTAGCGGGAGGGCTCTCGGCGCCTACGAGCAGTACTTC. This gives the protein CASSLTSGRALGAYEQYF. The chain couples TRBV7-8 to TRBJ2-7; 14 nucleotides align to TRBD2. The ends lost 5 bases at V and 2 bases at J; junction bases unmatched: 11. The germline gives CDR1 SGHVS, CDR2 FQNEAQ. CDR3 size: 18 residues.

The rearrangement uses TRBV4-1 and TRBJ2-1, with 7 bases matching TRBD1. V was pared by 1 base and J by 8 bases, with 8 bases of the junction left unmatched. The CDR3 is made up of 15 amino acids. CDR1 and CDR2 (germline): MGHRA, YSYEKL. Here the CDR3 reads CASSQVNRGRDEQFF. In DNA form, the CDR3 reads TGCGCCAGCAGCCAAGTCAACAGGGGAAGGGATGAGCAGTTCTTC.

CDR3 protein: CASSPQGQVGPGELFF. CDR3 in DNA: TGTGCCAGCAGCCCCCAAGGACAGGTCGGGCCCGGGGAGCTGTTTTTT. This chain connects TRBV11-3 to TRBJ2-2; 7 bases fit TRBD1. J was trimmed by 6 bases and V by 5 bases; bases with no gene match: 12. Germline lookup yields CDR1 SGHNT and CDR2 YENEEA. CDR3 length equals 16 residues.

This sequence joins TRBV4-1 and TRBJ2-1; 7 bases are shared with TRBD2. CDR1 and CDR2 (germline): MGHRA, YSYEKL. The CDR3 length is 17 residues. V lost 1 base to trimming and J lost 3 bases; unmatched junction nucleotides: 9. CDR3 sequence (DNA): TGCGCCAGCAGCCAAGCTGTTCTAGGCGGGAGCTACAATGAGCAGTTCTTC. It encodes CASSQAVLGGSYNEQFF.

The rearrangement uses TRBV27 and TRBJ2-7; 9 nucleotides line up with TRBD2. The CDR3 loop spans 15 amino acids. V shed 3 bases, J shed 5 bases, and the junction held 8 bases outside the gene matches. The germline gives CDR1 MNHEY, CDR2 SMNVEV (reference sequence). CDR3 DNA: TGTGCCAGCAGTTTCGTTGGGACTAGCCGCCACGAGCAGTACTTC. Its translation: CASSFVGTSRHEQYF.

This chain connects TRBV6-5 to TRBJ1-1, with D possibly matching TRBD1 (5 bases). Germline-derived CDR1 and CDR2 are MNHEY and SVGAGI. Trimming left V 7 bases short and J 4 bases short, with 13 bases between. The CDR3 is 13 amino acids. The CDR3 protein is CASTKQGVTEAFF. The CDR3 region has the DNA TGTGCCAGCACCAAACAAGGGGTCACTGAAGCTTTCTTT.

This sequence joins TRBV19 and TRBJ1-2, with 10 nucleotides matching TRBD1. The CDR3 is 12 amino acids. V was pared by 8 bases and J by 4 bases, with 1 base of the junction left unmatched. Germline-derived CDR1 and CDR2 are LNHDA and SQIVND (reference sequence). The CDR3 spells CASGQGGYGYTF. The CDR3 DNA follows: TGTGCCAGTGGACAGGGGGGCTATGGCTACACCTTC.

The chain has TRBV5-1 and TRBJ1-1; D unclear. V dropped 6 bases and J dropped 2 bases, with 14 bases sitting between them. CDR1 and CDR2 (germline): SGHRS, YFSETQ. The CDR3 contains 14 residues. CDR3 region: CASTSLAENTEAFF. The DNA for the CDR3 is TGCGCCAGCACGTCCTTGGCTGAAAACACTGAAGCTTTCTTT.

The chain uses TRBV4-3 and TRBJ1-6; 7 positions agree with TRBD1. V shed 1 base and J 9 bases; nucleotides not matched to a gene: 6. Per germline, CDR1 LGHNA and CDR2 YSLEER. The CDR3 loop spans 15 amino acids. CDR3 sequence (DNA): TGCGCCAGCAGCCAAGTACAGGGGAGTGGTTCACCCCTCCACTTT. Its protein product is CASSQVQGSGSPLHF.

This clone was recorded only once. The rearrangement joins TRBV19 to TRBJ1-3; D unresolved. Per germline, CDR1 LNHDA and CDR2 SQIVND (reference sequence). The CDR3 consists of 14 residues. V was clipped by 4 bases and J by 0 bases, with 7 bases between them. The CDR3 DNA sequence: TGTGCCAGTAGTACGGGATCCTCTGGAAACACCATATATTTT. It yields the protein CASSTGSSGNTIYF.

V usage is TRBV19 and J usage is TRBJ1-5, with 9 bases identical to TRBD1. The CDR3 loop spans 16 amino acids. Trimming took 7 bases from V and 6 from J; bases not matched to a gene: 13. Looked up from germline, CDR1 is LNHDA and CDR2 is SQIVND (reference sequence). The CDR3 sequence is CASNSIPTGGIQPQHF. The CDR3 bases are TGTGCCAGTAATTCTATTCCGACAGGGGGGATTCAGCCCCAGCATTTT.

This chain connects TRBV30 to TRBJ2-1, with D possibly TRBD1 on 6 matching bases. V was shortened by 4 bases and J by 8 bases, with 9 bases between the two germline ends. CDR1 is GTSNPN and CDR2 is SVGIG in the germline V gene (reference sequence). The CDR3 loop spans 11 amino acids. The CDR3: CAWNRDYEQFF. The CDR3 coding sequence is TGTGCCTGGAACAGGGATTATGAGCAGTTCTTC. The full variable domain, with the rest looked up from reference TRBV30 and TRBJ2-1, is SQTIHQWPATLVQPVGSPLSLECTVEGTSNPNLYWYRQAAGRGLQLLFYSVGIGQISSEVPQNLSASRPQDRQFILSSKKLLLSDSGFYLCAWNRDYEQFFGPGTRLTVL.

V gene TRBV7-2 combines with J gene TRBJ1-1; possible D gene TRBD1, 5 bases. Germline lookup yields CDR1 SGHTA and CDR2 FQGNSA. The ends were cut back, 2 bases at V and 3 bases at J, with 16 bases in the middle. The CDR3 extends over 16 amino acids. Here the CDR3 reads CASSLRGLGYYTEAFF. DNA for the CDR3: TGTGCCAGCAGCTTAAGGGGATTGGGGTATTACACTGAAGCTTTCTTT.

The rearrangement joins TRBV4-3 to TRBJ1-1; TRBD1 matches at 12 bases. CDR1 is LGHNA and CDR2 is YSLEER in the germline V gene. J lost 1 base, V lost 1 base, and 13 bases had no gene match. The CDR3 has 20 residues. CDR3: CASSQGGGTGGLEGNTEAFF. CDR3 nucleotide sequence: TGCGCCAGCAGCCAAGGAGGAGGGACAGGGGGCTTGGAAGGGAACACTGAAGCTTTCTTT.